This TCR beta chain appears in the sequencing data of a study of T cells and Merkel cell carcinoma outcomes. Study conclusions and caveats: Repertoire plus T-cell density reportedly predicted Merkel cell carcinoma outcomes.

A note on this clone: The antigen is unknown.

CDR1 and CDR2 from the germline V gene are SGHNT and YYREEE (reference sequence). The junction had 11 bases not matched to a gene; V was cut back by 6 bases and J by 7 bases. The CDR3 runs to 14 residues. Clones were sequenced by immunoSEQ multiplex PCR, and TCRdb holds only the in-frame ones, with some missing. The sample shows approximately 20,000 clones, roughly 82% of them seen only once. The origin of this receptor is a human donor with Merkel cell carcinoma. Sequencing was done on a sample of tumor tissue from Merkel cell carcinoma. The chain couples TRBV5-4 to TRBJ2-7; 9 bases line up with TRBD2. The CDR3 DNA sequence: TGTGCCAGCAACGTAGCGGGAGTAGAGGGGGAGCAGTACTTC. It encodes CASNVAGVEGEQYF. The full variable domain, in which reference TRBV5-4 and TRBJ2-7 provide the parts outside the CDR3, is ETGVTQSPTHLIKTRGQQVTLRCSSQSGHNTVSWYQQALGQGPQFIFQYYREEENGRGNFPPRFSGLQFPNYSSELNVNALELDDSALYLCASNVAGVEGEQYFGPGTRLTVT.